The sequence of this TCR beta chain was determined in a study of CD8 T cells in Susac syndrome. After extraction with the RNeasy kit, about 0.45 to 1 ug of the RNA was reverse transcribed using random hexamers. TCRdb ran MiXCR on the immunoSEQ multiplex PCR reads and lists one entry per CDR3 protein. The table has about 300,000 distinct CDR3 sequences, approximately 89% seen once. The CDR3 covers 15 residues. With 6 bases clipped from V and 8 bases from J, the junction kept 10 bases outside the gene matches. Germline-derived CDR1 and CDR2 are MNHEY and SVGEGT. Sequenced sample: CD8+ T cells from PBMCs. The rearrangement joins TRBV6-2 or TRBV6-3 to TRBJ2-1, with TRBD2 matching 10 bases. The TCR sequence derives from a human donor with multiple sclerosis. Written as DNA, the CDR3 is TGTGCCAGCAGGCTTCTAGCGGGGGCCTGGGATGAGCAGTTCTTC. Protein sequence: CASRLLAGAWDEQFF.